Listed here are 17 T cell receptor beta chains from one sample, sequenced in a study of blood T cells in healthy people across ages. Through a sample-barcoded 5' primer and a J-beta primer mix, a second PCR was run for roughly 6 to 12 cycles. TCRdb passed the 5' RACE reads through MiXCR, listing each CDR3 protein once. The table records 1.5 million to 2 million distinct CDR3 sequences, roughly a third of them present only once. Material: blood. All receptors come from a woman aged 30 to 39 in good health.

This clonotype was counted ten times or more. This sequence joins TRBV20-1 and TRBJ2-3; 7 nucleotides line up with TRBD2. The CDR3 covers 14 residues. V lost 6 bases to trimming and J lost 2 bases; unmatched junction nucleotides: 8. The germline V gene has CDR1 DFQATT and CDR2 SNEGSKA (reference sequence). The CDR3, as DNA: TGCAGTGCCATGGCGGGACTAATCACAGATACGCAGTATTTT. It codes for CSAMAGLITDTQYF.

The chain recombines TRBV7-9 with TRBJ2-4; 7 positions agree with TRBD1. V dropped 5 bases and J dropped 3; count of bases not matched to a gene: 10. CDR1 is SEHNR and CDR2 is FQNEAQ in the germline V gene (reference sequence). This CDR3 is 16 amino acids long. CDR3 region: CASSELGQPNKNIQYF. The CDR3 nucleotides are TGTGCCAGCAGCGAGTTGGGACAGCCTAACAAAAACATTCAGTACTTC.

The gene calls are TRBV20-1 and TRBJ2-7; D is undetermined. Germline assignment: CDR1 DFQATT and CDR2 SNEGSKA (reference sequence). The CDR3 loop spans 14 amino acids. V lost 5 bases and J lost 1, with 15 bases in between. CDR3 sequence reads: CSAPQGVRSYEQYF. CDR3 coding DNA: TGCAGTGCTCCCCAAGGTGTCAGGTCCTACGAGCAGTACTTC.

CDR3 sequence (DNA): TGTGCCAGCAGTACAGGGGGGGTGAATCAGCCCCAGCATTTT. It translates to CASSTGGVNQPQHF. The chain employs TRBV12-3 or TRBV12-4 and TRBJ1-5, with TRBD1 matching 8 bases. The CDR3 is 14 amino acids. Losses at the gene ends were 5 bases for V and 4 bases for J; bases not matched to a gene: 4.

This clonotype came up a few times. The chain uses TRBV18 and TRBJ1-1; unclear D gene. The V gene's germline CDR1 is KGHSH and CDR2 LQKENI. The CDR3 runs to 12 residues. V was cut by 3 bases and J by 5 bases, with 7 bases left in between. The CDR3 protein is CASSPIKTEAFF. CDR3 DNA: TGTGCCAGCTCACCGATAAAGACTGAAGCTTTCTTT. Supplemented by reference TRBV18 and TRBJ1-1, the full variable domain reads NAGVMQNPRHLVRRRGQEARLRCSPMKGHSHVYWYRQLPEEGLKFMVYLQKENIIDESGMPKERFSAEFPKEGPSILRIQQVVRGDSAAYFCASSPIKTEAFFGQGTRLTVV.

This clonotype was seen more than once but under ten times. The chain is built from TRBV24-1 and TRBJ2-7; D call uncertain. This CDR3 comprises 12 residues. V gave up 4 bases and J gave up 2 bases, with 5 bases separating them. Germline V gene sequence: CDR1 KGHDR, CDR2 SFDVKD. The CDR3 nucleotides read TGTGCCACCAGTGAACCTACCTACGAGCAGTACTTC. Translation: CATSEPTYEQYF.

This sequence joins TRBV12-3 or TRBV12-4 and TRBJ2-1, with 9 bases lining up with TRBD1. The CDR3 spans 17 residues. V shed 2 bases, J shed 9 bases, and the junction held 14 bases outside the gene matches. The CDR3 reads CASSLSGTGPSSSEQFF. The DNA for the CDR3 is TGTGCCAGCAGTTTATCCGGGACAGGGCCCTCGTCAAGTGAGCAGTTCTTC.

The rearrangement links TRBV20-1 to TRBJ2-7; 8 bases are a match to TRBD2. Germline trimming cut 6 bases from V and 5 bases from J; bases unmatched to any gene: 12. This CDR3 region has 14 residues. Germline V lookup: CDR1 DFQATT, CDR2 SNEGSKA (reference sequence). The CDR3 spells CSAPAAGGSHEQYF. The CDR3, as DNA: TGCAGTGCCCCCGCGGCGGGGGGTTCCCACGAGCAGTACTTC.

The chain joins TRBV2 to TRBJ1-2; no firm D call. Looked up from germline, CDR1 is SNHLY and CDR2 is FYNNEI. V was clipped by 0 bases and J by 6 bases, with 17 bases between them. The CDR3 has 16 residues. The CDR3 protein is CASSEAWLAEVNGYTF. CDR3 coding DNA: TGTGCCAGCAGTGAAGCTTGGCTGGCAGAGGTAAATGGCTACACCTTC.

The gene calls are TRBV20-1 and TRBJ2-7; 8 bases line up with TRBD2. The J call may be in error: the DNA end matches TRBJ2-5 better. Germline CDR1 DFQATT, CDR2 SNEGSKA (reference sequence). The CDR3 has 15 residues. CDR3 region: CSARAPGGFGETQYF. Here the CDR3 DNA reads TGCAGTGCTAGAGCACCGGGGGGGTTTGGGGAGACCCAGTACTTC.

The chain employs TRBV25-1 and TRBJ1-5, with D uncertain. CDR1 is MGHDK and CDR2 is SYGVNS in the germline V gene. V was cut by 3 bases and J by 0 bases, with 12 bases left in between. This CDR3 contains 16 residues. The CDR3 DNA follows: TGTGCCAGCAGTGAGACCGGGGTGGGTAGCAATCAGCCCCAGCATTTT. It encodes CASSETGVGSNQPQHF.

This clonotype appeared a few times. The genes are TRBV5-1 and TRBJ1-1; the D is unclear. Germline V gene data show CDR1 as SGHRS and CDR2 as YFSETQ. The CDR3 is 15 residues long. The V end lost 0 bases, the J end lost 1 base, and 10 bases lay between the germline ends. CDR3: CASSLEPGGNTEAFF. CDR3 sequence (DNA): TGCGCCAGCAGCTTGGAACCAGGAGGGAACACTGAAGCTTTCTTT.

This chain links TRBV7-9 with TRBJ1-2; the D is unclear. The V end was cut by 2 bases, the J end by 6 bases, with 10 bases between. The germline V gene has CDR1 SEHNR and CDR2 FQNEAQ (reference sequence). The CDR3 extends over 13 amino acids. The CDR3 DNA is TGTGCCAGCAGCTTATCGGATACAGATGGCTACACCTTC. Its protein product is CASSLSDTDGYTF.

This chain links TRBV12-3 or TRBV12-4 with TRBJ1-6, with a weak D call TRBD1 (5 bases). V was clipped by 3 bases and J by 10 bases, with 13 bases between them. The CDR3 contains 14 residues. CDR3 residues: CASSLSRVGSPLHF. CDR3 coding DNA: TGTGCCAGCAGTTTGTCCAGGGTGGGCTCACCCCTCCACTTT.

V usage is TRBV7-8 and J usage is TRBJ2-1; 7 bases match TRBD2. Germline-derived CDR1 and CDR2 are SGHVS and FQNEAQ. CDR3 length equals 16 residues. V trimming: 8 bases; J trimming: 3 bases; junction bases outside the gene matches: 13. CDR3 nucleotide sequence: TGTGCCAGCGGCCCTGCGACGGGAGGCTACTACAATGAGCAGTTCTTC. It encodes CASGPATGGYYNEQFF.

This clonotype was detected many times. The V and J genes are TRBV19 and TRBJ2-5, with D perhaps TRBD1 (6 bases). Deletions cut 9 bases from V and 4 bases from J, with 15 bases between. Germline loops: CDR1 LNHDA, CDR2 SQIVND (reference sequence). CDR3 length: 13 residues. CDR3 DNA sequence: TGTGCCAGCAGCTTAGTCAGGGGAGAGACCCAGTACTTC. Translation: CASSLVRGETQYF.

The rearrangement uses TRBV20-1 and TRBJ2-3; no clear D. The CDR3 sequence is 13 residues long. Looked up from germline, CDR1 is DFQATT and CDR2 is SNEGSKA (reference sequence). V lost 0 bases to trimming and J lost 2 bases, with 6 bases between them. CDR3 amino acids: CSARDFPTDTQYF. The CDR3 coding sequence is TGCAGTGCTAGAGATTTCCCCACAGATACGCAGTATTTT.